This entry lists 32 T cell receptor beta chains sequenced from one sample in a study of cytomegalovirus exposure and HLA in healthy donors. 13 Jbeta primers and 60 Vbeta primers were used for the PCR. Only in-frame clones appear in the TCRdb table, and some are missing; sequencing was by immunoSEQ multiplex PCR. The data show about 76,000 clones, roughly 76% seen once. Material: PBMCs. The receptors originated from a woman aged 30 to 39 in good health and CMV-seronegative.

This clone was seen more than once but under ten times. The chain combines TRBV18 with TRBJ1-2; D gene ambiguous. The germline V and J ends were trimmed by 0 bases and 8 bases, with 22 bases remaining between them. This CDR3 has 17 residues. CDR1 is KGHSH and CDR2 is LQKENI in the germline V gene. CDR3 coding DNA: TGTGCCAGCTCACCACCGTCTTCCGGGAGACTCTCCGGCGGCTACACCTTC. This encodes CASSPPSSGRLSGGYTF.

This rearrangement joins TRBV7-9 to TRBJ2-1; TRBD2 aligns across 15 bases. The V and J ends lost 4 bases and 0 bases, in that order; junction bases with no gene match: 7. The CDR3 has 19 residues. Germline-derived CDR1 and CDR2 are SEHNR and FQNEAQ (reference sequence). The CDR3 nucleotides are TGTGCCAGCAGCTCCGGACTAGCGGGAGGGCCCAGCTCCTACAATGAGCAGTTCTTC. Protein sequence: CASSSGLAGGPSSYNEQFF.

The rearrangement joins TRBV27 to TRBJ1-2; TRBD1 matches at 8 bases. The CDR3 runs 16 residues. The ends lost 7 bases at V and 5 bases at J; junction bases unmatched: 15. Per the germline V gene, CDR1 is MNHEY and CDR2 is SMNVEV (reference sequence). The CDR3 DNA is TGTGCCAGCACCCTTAGAGCAGGGGGCCTTTGGTATGGCTACACCTTC. Its protein is CASTLRAGGLWYGYTF.

The rearrangement uses TRBV27 and TRBJ2-1, with D unresolved. The CDR3 is made up of 15 amino acids. V shed 3 bases and J shed 6 bases, with 15 bases lying between them. Germline V gene data show CDR1 as MNHEY and CDR2 as SMNVEV (reference sequence). This CDR3 reads CASSLGSAVRNEQFF. CDR3 DNA: TGTGCCAGCAGTTTGGGCTCGGCAGTTCGCAATGAGCAGTTCTTC.

V gene TRBV6-1 combines with J gene TRBJ1-1; the D is unclear. The CDR3 is made up of 13 amino acids. The germline gives CDR1 MNHNS, CDR2 SASEGT. V was pared by 5 bases and J by 1 base, with 8 bases between. The CDR3 is CASSTFENTEAFF. The CDR3, as DNA: TGTGCCAGCAGTACTTTCGAGAACACTGAAGCTTTCTTT.

The CDR3 spells CASLGGGDEQYF. Written as DNA, the CDR3 is TGTGCCAGCTTGGGCGGGGGCGACGAGCAGTACTTC. This chain links TRBV5-6 with TRBJ2-7, with D possibly TRBD2 on 7 matching bases. Germline CDR1 and CDR2: SGHDT and YYEEEE. V shed 7 bases and J shed 5 bases, with 13 bases lying between them. The CDR3 consists of 12 residues.

V gene TRBV28 combines with J gene TRBJ1-5; D remains ambiguous. Germline V gene lookup returns CDR1 MDHEN and CDR2 SYDVKM. The length of the CDR3 is 11 residues. Between the trimmed V and J ends, which lost 4 bases and 11 bases, there was a span of 9 bases. CDR3 DNA sequence: TGTGCCAGCAGTTACGGCGGGGCCCAGCATTTT. It specifies CASSYGGAQHF.

The gene calls are TRBV4-3 and TRBJ1-4; 11 nucleotides line up with TRBD1. CDR3 size: 16 residues. Germline V gene sequence: CDR1 LGHNA, CDR2 YSLEER. Trimming took 1 base from V and 8 from J; bases not matched to a gene: 6. CDR3 in amino acids: CASSQGERTGGEKLFF. CDR3 in DNA: TGCGCCAGCAGCCAAGGGGAACGGACAGGGGGCGAAAAACTGTTTTTT.

This chain joins TRBV23-1 and TRBJ1-5; 10 bases are a match to TRBD1. Being an ORF, TRBV23-1 has a function that is uncertain. This CDR3 spans 17 amino acids. The V segment lost 2 bases and the J segment 2 bases; nucleotides outside the gene matches: 6. The CDR3 DNA reads as TGCGCCAGCAGTCAAGGGACAGGGGATAGCGGCAATCAGCCCCAGCATTTT. It specifies CASSQGTGDSGNQPQHF.

V usage is TRBV19 and J usage is TRBJ1-3; 8 bases align to TRBD1. V trimming: 5 bases; J trimming: 4 bases; junction bases outside the gene matches: 7. Germline assignment: CDR1 LNHDA and CDR2 SQIVND (reference sequence). CDR3 length: 15 residues. The CDR3 DNA is TGTGCCAGTAGTGTGAGGACAGGGACGGGAAACACCATATATTTT. Its protein is CASSVRTGTGNTIYF.

This clone turned up a few times. The V and J genes are TRBV6-1 and TRBJ2-1; the D gene is possibly TRBD2 (5 bases). The germline V gene encodes CDR1 MNHNS and CDR2 SASEGT. CDR3 length equals 16 residues. The ends were cut back, 1 base at V and 0 bases at J, with 10 bases in the middle. The CDR3 bases are TGTGCCAGCAGTGAAGGGCGGGTTCTCTCCTACAATGAGCAGTTCTTC. It specifies CASSEGRVLSYNEQFF.

V gene TRBV9 combines with J gene TRBJ2-7; weak D call: TRBD1 (6 bases). Germline assignment: CDR1 SGDLS and CDR2 YYNGEE. The CDR3 is made up of 14 amino acids. V was cut by 3 bases and J by 6 bases, with 16 bases left in between. The CDR3 loop reads CASSGRDRGGEQYF. The CDR3 region has the DNA TGTGCCAGCAGCGGGAGAGATAGAGGGGGCGAGCAGTACTTC.

The genes are TRBV19 and TRBJ2-5; 8 bases line up with TRBD1. The junction had 15 bases not matched to a gene; V was cut back by 9 bases and J by 3 bases. The CDR3 has 16 amino acids. Germline-derived CDR1 and CDR2 are LNHDA and SQIVND (reference sequence). The DNA of the CDR3 is TGTGCCAGCTCTGGGGGTGCAGGGGGCCCGAAAGAGACCCAGTACTTC. Amino acid sequence: CASSGGAGGPKETQYF.

The chain couples TRBV7-9 to TRBJ2-1; 8 nucleotides match TRBD2. The CDR3 runs 16 residues. V lost 5 bases, J lost 4 bases, and 10 bases stayed unmatched. Germline V CDR1 and CDR2: SEHNR, FQNEAQ (reference sequence). Written as DNA, the CDR3 is TGTGCCAGCAGCCCAGTCAGCGGGAGAGAATACAATGAGCAGTTCTTC. Protein: CASSPVSGREYNEQFF.

Concerning this clone: One junction end disagrees with the germline gene, perhaps due to a read error. The V and J genes are TRBV7-7 and TRBJ2-5; weak D call: TRBD2 (6 bases). Germline assignment: CDR1 SSHAT and CDR2 FNYEAQ (reference sequence). This CDR3 spans 16 amino acids. The CDR3 reads CASSLWGNGGQETQYF. Here the CDR3 DNA reads TGTGCTAGCAGCTTATGGGGTAACGGGGGCCAAGAGACCCAGTACTTC.

The chain carries TRBV5-1 and TRBJ2-2; 7 bases are shared with TRBD2. V trimming: 1 base; J trimming: 2 bases; junction bases outside the gene matches: 8. This CDR3 spans 17 amino acids. CDR1 is SGHRS, CDR2 YFSETQ, per germline. CDR3 sequence: CASSLTGRETNTGELFF. Here the CDR3 DNA reads TGCGCCAGCAGCTTGACGGGGCGGGAGACTAACACCGGGGAGCTGTTTTTT.

The chain is built from TRBV9 and TRBJ2-1; TRBD2 aligns across 14 bases. This CDR3 spans 18 amino acids. CDR1 SGDLS and CDR2 YYNGEE come from the germline V gene. V shed 2 bases, J shed 7 bases, and the junction held 11 bases outside the gene matches. CDR3 amino acids: CASSVGTSGSKIWNEQFF. CDR3 bases: TGTGCCAGCAGCGTTGGGACTAGCGGGAGTAAGATTTGGAATGAGCAGTTCTTC.

The chain couples TRBV6-5 to TRBJ1-1; D uncertain. The CDR3 has 14 residues. Germline assignment: CDR1 MNHEY and CDR2 SVGAGI. The V and J ends lost 2 bases and 3 bases respectively, with 10 bases between them. For the CDR3, the DNA is TGTGCCAGCAGTTACCGCACCCGGGACACTGAAGCTTTCTTT. Its protein is CASSYRTRDTEAFF.

This clone was observed once. The chain links TRBV7-8 to TRBJ1-5; no clear D gene. This CDR3 has 18 residues. CDR1 is SGHVS, CDR2 FQNEAQ, per germline. V lost 5 bases, J lost 1 base, and 21 bases lay in between. CDR3 nucleotide sequence: TGTGCCAGCAGCCCCGTTCGAGCCCCAACGGGGAGCAATCAGCCCCAGCATTTT. Translation gives CASSPVRAPTGSNQPQHF. Together with reference TRBV7-8 and TRBJ1-5, the CDR3 gives the full variable domain: GAGVSQSPRYKVAKRGQDVALRCDPISGHVSLFWYQQALGQGPEFLTYFQNEAQLDKSGLPSDRFFAERPEGSVSTLKIQRTQQEDSAVYLCASSPVRAPTGSNQPQHFGDGTRLSIL.

The chain couples TRBV28 to TRBJ1-1; tentative D call: TRBD1 (6 bases). Germline V gene sequence: CDR1 MDHEN, CDR2 SYDVKM. V lost 10 bases, J lost 4 bases, and 22 bases lay in between. The CDR3 has 15 amino acids. This chain's CDR3 is CATMGARRGGTEAFF. The CDR3 bases are TGTGCCACCATGGGGGCCCGGCGCGGAGGCACTGAAGCTTTCTTT.

The chain recombines TRBV6-5 with TRBJ1-4; TRBD1 matches at 7 bases. CDR3 length: 14 amino acids. V dropped 9 bases and J dropped 0; count of bases not matched to a gene: 4. The germline V gene has CDR1 MNHEY and CDR2 SVGAGI. This CDR3 is CASRQGSTNEKLFF. The CDR3 DNA sequence: TGTGCCAGTAGACAGGGTTCAACTAATGAAAAACTGTTTTTT.

This chain links TRBV30 with TRBJ1-1; D is possibly TRBD1 (5 bases). Trimming took 3 bases from V and 0 from J, leaving 17 bases between them. Germline V CDR1 and CDR2: GTSNPN, SVGIG (reference sequence). The CDR3 runs 16 residues. CDR3 DNA sequence: TGTGCCTGGAGCCCTTTGTTGTGGGGCGTGAACACTGAAGCTTTCTTT. Protein: CAWSPLLWGVNTEAFF.

The rearrangement uses TRBV2 and TRBJ2-7, with TRBD2 matching 7 bases. The V gene end was trimmed by 6 bases and the J gene end by 0 bases; junction bases not matched to a gene: 5. This CDR3 comprises 14 residues. The germline V gene has CDR1 SNHLY and CDR2 FYNNEI. The CDR3, as DNA: TGTGCCAGCAGCTATAGCGGGTACTCCTACGAGCAGTACTTC. It encodes CASSYSGYSYEQYF.

The genes are TRBV11-3 and TRBJ1-3, with D possibly TRBD1 on 6 matching bases. Germline V gene lookup returns CDR1 SGHNT and CDR2 YENEEA. The CDR3 consists of 14 residues. Trimming removed 2 bases from V and 4 bases from J, with 9 bases in between. CDR3 residues: CASSLTGYGNTIYF. The CDR3 DNA sequence: TGTGCCAGCAGCTTAACAGGGTACGGAAACACCATATATTTT.

The V gene is TRBV29-1, the J gene TRBJ1-1; possibly TRBD1 for D (6 bases). With 6 bases removed from V and 1 base from J, the gap between germline ends came to 15 bases. The CDR3 loop spans 14 amino acids. CDR1 and CDR2 from the germline V gene are SQVTM and ANQGSEA. CDR3 sequence (DNA): TGCAGCGTCAAAGACAGGCTGGGGAACACTGAAGCTTTCTTT. Protein: CSVKDRLGNTEAFF.

In this sample, this clone turned up once. The chain links TRBV28 to TRBJ2-3; 7 bases fit TRBD2. Per germline, CDR1 MDHEN and CDR2 SYDVKM. The length of the CDR3 is 17 residues. The V segment lost 2 bases and the J segment 1 base; nucleotides outside the gene matches: 9. CDR3 in DNA: TGTGCCAGCAGTTTACCGGTAGCGGGCATACGCACAGATACGCAGTATTTT. Encoded protein: CASSLPVAGIRTDTQYF.

This chain links TRBV5-4 with TRBJ2-4; TRBD2 agrees at 13 bases. V was clipped by 4 bases and J by 2 bases; unmatched bases: 9. The germline V gene has CDR1 SGHNT and CDR2 YYREEE (reference sequence). The length of the CDR3 is 18 residues. DNA for the CDR3: TGTGCCAGCAGCAGGGAACTAGCGGGAGGGCCCTCCAAAAACATTCAGTACTTC. Amino acids: CASSRELAGGPSKNIQYF.

The rearrangement uses TRBV29-1 and TRBJ2-1; D is possibly TRBD2 (6 bases). The V gene lost 4 bases and the J gene lost 0 bases, with 10 bases spanning the gap. The CDR3 has 14 residues. Germline V gene lookup returns CDR1 SQVTM and CDR2 ANQGSEA. CDR3 nucleotide sequence: TGCAGCGTTGGAGACGGGAGCTCCTACAATGAGCAGTTCTTC. Its translation: CSVGDGSSYNEQFF.

The V gene is TRBV7-3, the J gene TRBJ2-1; D call uncertain. Germline V gives CDR1 SGHTA, CDR2 FQGTGA. Trimming removed 2 bases at V and 0 bases at J, with 8 bases between. This CDR3 contains 15 residues. The CDR3 spells CASSLLLSSYNEQFF. DNA of the CDR3: TGTGCCAGCAGCTTATTGCTTAGCTCCTACAATGAGCAGTTCTTC.

This chain connects TRBV5-1 to TRBJ1-4; 10 bases match TRBD1. V was clipped by 3 bases and J by 7 bases; unmatched bases: 3. The germline V gene has CDR1 SGHRS and CDR2 YFSETQ. This CDR3 is built from 14 residues. The CDR3 DNA is TGCGCCAGCAGCTCGACAGGGGGCAGTGAAAAACTGTTTTTT. Its protein product is CASSSTGGSEKLFF.

This clone has a handful of counts. V gene TRBV18 combines with J gene TRBJ2-5; no clear D gene. Judging by the DNA end, TRBJ2-7 fits better; the J call may be wrong. The CDR3 loop spans 13 amino acids. Germline CDR1 is KGHSH and CDR2 is LQKENI. The CDR3: CASSPRVDYEQYF. CDR3 sequence (DNA): TGTGCCAGCTCACCACGGGTCGACTACGAGCAGTACTTC.

The chain combines TRBV18 with TRBJ1-1; possibly TRBD1 for D (6 bases). The CDR3 is made up of 13 amino acids. Between the trimmed V and J ends, which lost 5 bases and 2 bases, there was a span of 9 bases. Germline CDR1 is KGHSH and CDR2 is LQKENI. Here the CDR3 DNA reads TGTGCCAGCTCATTACAGGGTAACACTGAAGCTTTCTTT. Protein product: CASSLQGNTEAFF.